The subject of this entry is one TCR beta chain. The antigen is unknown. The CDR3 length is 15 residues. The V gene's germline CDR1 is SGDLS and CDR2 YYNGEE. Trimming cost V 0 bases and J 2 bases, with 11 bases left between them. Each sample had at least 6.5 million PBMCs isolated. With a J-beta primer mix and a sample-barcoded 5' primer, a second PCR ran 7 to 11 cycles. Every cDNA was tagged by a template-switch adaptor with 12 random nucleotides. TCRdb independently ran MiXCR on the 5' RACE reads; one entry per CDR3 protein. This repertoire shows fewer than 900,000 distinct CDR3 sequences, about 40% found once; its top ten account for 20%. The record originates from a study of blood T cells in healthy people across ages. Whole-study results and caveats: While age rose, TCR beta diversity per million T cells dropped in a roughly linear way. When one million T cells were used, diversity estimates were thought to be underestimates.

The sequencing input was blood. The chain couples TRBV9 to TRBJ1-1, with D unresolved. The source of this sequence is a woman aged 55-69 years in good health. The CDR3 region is CASSVGERVNTEAFF. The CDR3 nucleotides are TGTGCCAGCAGCGTAGGGGAAAGGGTAAACACTGAAGCTTTCTTT.